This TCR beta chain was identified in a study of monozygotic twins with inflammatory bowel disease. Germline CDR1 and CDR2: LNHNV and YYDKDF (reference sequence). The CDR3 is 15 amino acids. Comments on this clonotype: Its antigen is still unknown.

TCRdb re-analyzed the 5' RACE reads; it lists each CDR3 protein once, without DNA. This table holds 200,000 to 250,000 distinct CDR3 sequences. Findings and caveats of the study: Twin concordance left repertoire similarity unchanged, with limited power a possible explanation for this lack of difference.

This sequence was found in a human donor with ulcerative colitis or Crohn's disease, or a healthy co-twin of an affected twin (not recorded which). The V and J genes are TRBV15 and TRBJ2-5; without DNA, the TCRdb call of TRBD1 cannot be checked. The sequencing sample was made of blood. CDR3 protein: CATSPPDRKQETQYF. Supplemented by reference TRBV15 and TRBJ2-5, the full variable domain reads DAMVIQNPRYQVTQFGKPVTLSCSQTLNHNVMYWYQQKSSQAPKLLFHYYDKDFNNEADTPDNFQSRRPNTSFCFLDIRSPGLGDTAMYLCATSPPDRKQETQYFGPGTRLLVL.